The source of this TCR beta chain is a study of CD8 T cells in Susac syndrome. The study, taken as a whole, reports: Regarding the TCR sequencing and HLA analysis, the study admitted that a relatively small number of individuals were involved.

High-throughput TCR beta sequencing covered peripheral CD8+ and CD4+ T cells. Negative isolation yielded CD4+ and CD8+ T cells, and FACS enriched TEMRA cells. It was with random hexamers that roughly 0.45 to 1 ug RNA was reverse transcribed. Multiplex PCR with immunoSEQ amplified the TCR beta CDR3 across 54 Vbeta and 13 Jbeta. TCRdb processed the immunoSEQ multiplex PCR reads anew with MiXCR; each CDR3 protein has one entry. The sample includes approximately 120,000 distinct CDR3 sequences, approximately 90% seen only once; the top ten take roughly 0.12%. A remark on this clonotype: No antigen is known for it.

This sequence was found in a human donor in good health. The source material was CD8+ T cells from PBMCs.

The CDR3, as DNA: TGTGCCAGCAGCCAAGCAAACACAGATACGCAGTATTTT. It codes for CASSQANTDTQYF. The V call is TRBV14, the J call TRBJ2-3; D gene uncertain. Trimming removed 1 base at V and 2 bases at J, with 4 bases between. This CDR3 spans 13 amino acids. The V gene's germline CDR1 is SGHDN and CDR2 FVKESK.